This T cell receptor beta chain came from a study of T cell repertoires in cytomegalovirus infection. Overall study context: In the study, CMV epitopes included recently identified HLA-C-restricted and well-studied HLA-B-restricted ones.

There are many counts of this clonotype. Its antigen is unknown. MiXCR, run by TCRdb on the reads, gives a single entry per CDR3 protein. The sample carries some 940,000 distinct CDR3 sequences, roughly 30% recorded once. Broader study findings: In two of eight donors, the top clonotype was HLA-C-restricted CMV-specific.

V was trimmed by 3 bases and J by 13 bases, leaving 15 bases between them. Germline assignment: CDR1 SGHTA and CDR2 FQGNSA. This CDR3 spans 12 amino acids. The source of this sequence is a human donor in good health (CMV status not recorded). Some clones in this sample may be carry-over from other donors' samples. The material sequenced was cultured CD8+ T cells from PBMCs, taken from culture after CMV antigen stimulation. The rearrangement links TRBV7-2 to TRBJ2-5, with TRBD2 as a possible D gene (7 bases). CDR3 in DNA: TGTGCCAGCAGCTTCGGGGGGCGGGGCCCGTACTTC. This codes for CASSFGGRGPYF. Full variable domain (remainder filled in from reference TRBV7-2 and TRBJ2-5): GAGVSQSPSNKVTEKGKDVELRCDPISGHTALYWYRQSLGQGLEFLIYFQGNSAPDKSGLPSDRFSAERTGGSVSTLTIQRTQQEDSAVYLCASSFGGRGPYFGPGTRLLVL.